One and the same sample provided the 11 T cell receptor beta chains below, sequenced in a study of PD-1 blockade in classical Hodgkin lymphoma. The patients all showed relapse after autologous stem cell transplantation, while their brentuximab vedotin exposure varied. Repertoires were generated with immunoSEQ multiplex PCR, while TCRdb's copy carries only in-frame clones and drops some. The sample records approximately 90,000 clones, around 90% being singletons. The specimen was peripheral blood mononuclear cells (PBMCs), collected before the second cycle of nivolumab. These receptors all stem from a human donor with classical Hodgkin lymphoma.

The chain combines TRBV4-2 with TRBJ2-2; maybe TRBD2 (6 bases). V was trimmed by 1 base and J by 4 bases, leaving 16 bases between them. CDR3 length equals 17 residues. Looked up from germline, CDR1 is LGHNA and CDR2 is YNFKEQ. Here the CDR3 reads CASSQGTKREFTGELFF. In nucleotides, the CDR3 is TGTGCCAGCAGCCAAGGGACGAAACGGGAGTTCACCGGGGAGCTGTTTTTT.

The CDR3, as DNA: TGTGCCATCAGGGTAGCGGGGAACACCGGGGAGCTGTTTTTT. Its translation is CAIRVAGNTGELFF. The chain is built from TRBV10-3 and TRBJ2-2; 7 positions match TRBD2. Germline lookup yields CDR1 ENHRY and CDR2 SYGVKD. With V trimmed by 6 bases and J by 1 base, 2 bases remained unmatched. There are 14 residues in the CDR3.

The rearrangement links TRBV7-8 to TRBJ1-1, with 7 bases fitting TRBD1. The CDR3 totals 15 residues. Germline loops: CDR1 SGHVS, CDR2 FQNEAQ. The V and J ends lost 3 bases and 3 bases, in that order; junction bases with no gene match: 7. The CDR3: CASSFHRQGYTEAFF. The CDR3 DNA reads as TGTGCCAGCAGCTTCCACCGACAGGGATACACTGAAGCTTTCTTT.

The chain is built from TRBV25-1 and TRBJ2-1, with TRBD2 matching over 9 bases. This CDR3 is 16 amino acids long. Germline-derived CDR1 and CDR2 are MGHDK and SYGVNS. Trimming at V came to 7 bases and at J to 0 bases, leaving 7 bases not matched to a gene. CDR3 sequence (DNA): TGTGCCAGCAATCTAGCGGGACACCCCTCCTACAATGAGCAGTTCTTC. Its protein is CASNLAGHPSYNEQFF.

V and J are TRBV10-3 and TRBJ2-2, with 10 bases matching TRBD2. The CDR3 runs to 15 residues. Germline-derived CDR1 and CDR2 are ENHRY and SYGVKD. J gave up 4 bases and V 6 bases, and 5 bases lay outside the gene matches. CDR3 bases: TGTGCCATCAGACCTAGCGGGGGAGCCACCGGGGAGCTGTTTTTT. It specifies CAIRPSGGATGELFF.

This clone was seen a handful of times. The CDR3 DNA follows: TGCAGCGCTACAGGGAATTATTATGGCTACACCTTC. As protein: CSATGNYYGYTF. The genes are TRBV29-1 and TRBJ1-2; TRBD1 is a possible D gene (6 bases). Between the trimmed V and J ends, which lost 7 bases and 5 bases, there was a span of 14 bases. This CDR3 has 12 amino acids. Germline V CDR1 and CDR2: SQVTM, ANQGSEA.

Notes on this clone: A read error may account for a junction end that differs from germline. This chain joins TRBV5-1 and TRBJ1-5, with 7 bases fitting TRBD1. The germline V gene has CDR1 SGHRS and CDR2 YFSETQ. CDR3 length equals 10 residues. In nucleotides, the CDR3 is TGCGCCAGCAGCTTGGGACAGGGTGGCTTT. This gives the protein CASSLGQGGF. The full variable domain, with the rest looked up from reference TRBV5-1 and TRBJ1-5, is KAGVTQTPRYLIKTRGQQVTLSCSPISGHRSVSWYQQTPGQGLQFLFEYFSETQRNKGNFPGRFSGRQFSNSRSEMNVSTLELGDSALYLCASSLGQGGFGDGTRLSIL.

V gene TRBV29-1 combines with J gene TRBJ1-2; D gene uncertain. The CDR3 length is 13 residues. The germline V and J ends were trimmed by 4 bases and 3 bases, with 12 bases remaining between them. CDR1 SQVTM and CDR2 ANQGSEA come from the germline V gene. CDR3 coding DNA: TGCAGCGTTGCGCGACGCTTGGACTATGGCTACACCTTC. It encodes CSVARRLDYGYTF. Full variable domain (rest looked up from reference TRBV29-1 and TRBJ1-2): SAVISQKPSRDICQRGTSLTIQCQVDSQVTMMFWYRQQPGQSLTLIATANQGSEATYESGFVIDKFPISRPNLTFSTLTVSNMSPEDSSIYLCSVARRLDYGYTFGSGTRLTVV.

The chain carries TRBV10-1 and TRBJ2-5; no reliable D call. V lost 0 bases, J lost 3 bases, and 5 bases lay in between. The CDR3 spans 13 residues. Germline values: CDR1 WNHNN, CDR2 SYGVQD (reference sequence). The CDR3: CASSESLEETQYF. The CDR3 nucleotides read TGCGCCAGCAGTGAGTCATTAGAAGAGACCCAGTACTTC.

This clone has just a few counts. V and J are TRBV19 and TRBJ2-2; D not certain. The V gene lost 6 bases and the J gene lost 0 bases, with 8 bases spanning the gap. Germline CDR1 LNHDA, CDR2 SQIVND (reference sequence). The CDR3 extends over 14 amino acids. The CDR3 nucleotides read TGTGCCAGTAGGGTTACCACGAACACCGGGGAGCTGTTTTTT. Encoded protein: CASRVTTNTGELFF.

This chain joins TRBV5-5 and TRBJ1-2, with a weak D call TRBD1 (6 bases). Germline-derived CDR1 and CDR2 are SGHKS and YYEKEE (reference sequence). Trimming took off 0 bases at V and 4 bases at J, with 7 bases between the two ends. This CDR3 region has 13 residues. For the CDR3, the DNA is TGTGCCAGCAGCTTGGAACAGGGCTATGGCTACACCTTC. Protein product: CASSLEQGYGYTF.